Below, 14 T cell receptor beta chains from the same sample are listed, as sequenced in a study of blood T cells in healthy people across ages. A sample-barcoded 5' primer and a J-beta primer mix were used in a second PCR of about 7 to 12 cycles. One entry per CDR3 protein, called by TCRdb with MiXCR from the 5' RACE reads. The table has 1.5 million to 2 million distinct CDR3 sequences, 28% seen once; the top ten hold 7.7%. Sequenced material: blood. These receptors were obtained from a woman in her thirties in good health.

This clonotype was seen a few times. J is TRBJ1-2 and V is TRBV20-1; TRBD1 aligns across 7 bases. CDR1 and CDR2 from the germline V gene are DFQATT and SNEGSKA (reference sequence). V lost 6 bases, J lost 7 bases, and 17 bases stayed unmatched. The CDR3 runs to 15 residues. CDR3 DNA: TGCAGTGCCGACGACAGGGACAGAAGTATTGGTGGCTACACCTTC. Its protein is CSADDRDRSIGGYTF.

This chain connects TRBV5-6 to TRBJ2-5; no reliable D call. The J call may be in error: the DNA end matches TRBJ2-1 better. The CDR3 extends over 17 amino acids. The germline CDR1 and CDR2 sequences are SGHDT and YYEEEE. CDR3 sequence (DNA): TGTGCCAGCAGCTTGGGGGGTGTTACAGTCGTCCAAGAGACCCAGTTCTTC. Its translation: CASSLGGVTVVQETQFF.

This clonotype has more than one count but fewer than ten. In DNA form, the CDR3 reads TGTGCCAGCAGTTTACGTAGGGCCCTCCACTTT. As protein: CASSLRRALHF. The rearrangement uses TRBV28 and TRBJ1-6; D is unclear. Trimming took 2 bases from V and 14 from J, leaving 7 bases between them. The germline V gene encodes CDR1 MDHEN and CDR2 SYDVKM. The CDR3 runs to 11 residues. The full variable domain, its missing parts supplied by reference TRBV28 and TRBJ1-6, is DVKVTQSSRYLVKRTGEKVFLECVQDMDHENMFWYRQDPGLGLRLIYFSYDVKMKEKGDIPEGYSVSREKKERFSLILESASTNQTSMYLCASSLRRALHFGNGTRLTVT.

V usage is TRBV6-1 and J usage is TRBJ1-5; 7 nucleotides match TRBD1. V lost 6 bases and J lost 0; bases outside the gene matches: 11. The CDR3 length is 17 residues. Germline values: CDR1 MNHNS, CDR2 SASEGT. This chain's CDR3 is CASSRGAGGYSNQPQHF. Here the CDR3 DNA reads TGTGCCAGCAGCCGCGGAGCAGGGGGTTATAGCAATCAGCCCCAGCATTTT.

The chain uses TRBV5-1 and TRBJ2-5; the D call may be TRBD1 or TRBD2 (6 bases each). CDR1 SGHRS and CDR2 YFSETQ come from the germline V gene. V shed 0 bases and J shed 4 bases, with 19 bases lying between them. The CDR3 runs 17 residues. The CDR3 DNA is TGCGCCAGCAGCTTGGCCTGGGGGGCCCCGAATGGAGAGACCCAGTACTTC. Translation: CASSLAWGAPNGETQYF.

The gene calls are TRBV7-9 and TRBJ1-4; 7 bases are shared with TRBD1. The CDR3 is 17 residues long. Germline V CDR1 and CDR2: SEHNR, FQNEAQ (reference sequence). V trimming: 4 bases; J trimming: 7 bases; junction bases outside the gene matches: 15. The CDR3 DNA follows: TGTGCCAGCAGCTCGTTGAGAACAGGGGAAGGGAGTGAAAAACTGTTTTTT. This encodes CASSSLRTGEGSEKLFF.

This clonotype was seen ten or more times. This rearrangement joins TRBV7-9 to TRBJ2-5, with D hard to call. Germline values: CDR1 SEHNR, CDR2 FQNEAQ (reference sequence). The CDR3 covers 12 residues. V lost 7 bases, J lost 5 bases, and 11 bases lay in between. The CDR3: CASKSTKETQYF. As DNA, the CDR3 is TGTGCCAGCAAGTCCACGAAGGAGACCCAGTACTTC.

This clonotype has more than one count but fewer than ten. A read error may produce the germline difference seen at one junction end. J is TRBJ2-7 and V is TRBV4-1, with 8 bases that match TRBD2. The CDR3 contains 18 residues. The germline V gene encodes CDR1 MGHRA and CDR2 YSYEKL. CDR3 amino acids: CVSSQAGRSSGASYEQYF. CDR3 sequence (DNA): TGCGTCAGCAGCCAAGCCGGGCGAAGTAGCGGGGCCTCCTACGAGCAGTACTTC.

Note on this clonotype: The junction shows a germline mismatch at one end, possibly a read error. The gene calls are TRBV6-2 or TRBV6-3 and TRBJ2-1, with D hard to call. This CDR3 is 12 amino acids long. Germline CDR1 MNHEY, CDR2 SVGEGT. The CDR3 protein is CASSYSYNGQFF. The CDR3 DNA reads as TGTGCCAGCAGTTACTCGTACAATGGGCAGTTCTTC.

This clonotype was seen more than once but under ten times. The chain has TRBV2 and TRBJ2-6; 12 bases match TRBD2. Trimming took 10 bases from V and 2 from J; bases not matched to a gene: 3. The germline CDR1 and CDR2 sequences are SNHLY and FYNNEI. This CDR3 contains 15 residues. This CDR3 reads CAILAGGPGANVLTF. The CDR3 DNA sequence: TGTGCCATACTAGCGGGAGGCCCTGGGGCCAACGTCCTGACTTTC.

This clonotype was detected many times. The chain recombines TRBV12-3 or TRBV12-4 with TRBJ2-7, with 8 positions matching TRBD1. V gave up 6 bases and J gave up 6 bases; unmatched junction bases: 13. This CDR3 has 15 residues. Written as DNA, the CDR3 is TGTGCCAGCAGCCCGAAGGGGACAGGCCTTATCGAGCAGTACTTC. This encodes CASSPKGTGLIEQYF.

The CDR3 spells CASSSAGVANYGYTF. The CDR3 coding sequence is TGTGCCAGCTCGTCGGCAGGGGTAGCTAACTATGGCTACACCTTC. The chain employs TRBV18 and TRBJ1-2, with D perhaps TRBD1 (6 bases). This CDR3 has 15 residues. CDR1 and CDR2 (germline): KGHSH, LQKENI. Trimming shortened V by 6 bases and J by 0 bases, and 14 bases separated the two germline ends.

The chain uses TRBV27 and TRBJ2-3, with TRBD2 matching 10 bases. The CDR3 spans 13 residues. CDR1 is MNHEY, CDR2 SMNVEV, per germline (reference sequence). The V and J ends lost 8 bases and 6 bases, in that order; junction bases with no gene match: 5. The chain's CDR3 is CASQGSGRDTQYF. The CDR3 bases are TGTGCCAGCCAGGGTAGCGGGAGGGATACGCAGTATTTT.

Ten or more counts support this clonotype. The chain has TRBV29-1 and TRBJ2-3, with 9 bases identical to TRBD1. The length of the CDR3 is 13 residues. Germline lookup yields CDR1 SQVTM and CDR2 ANQGSEA. V lost 7 bases to trimming and J lost 4 bases; unmatched junction nucleotides: 6. As DNA, the CDR3 is TGCAGCGGGAGGACAGGGGTCGCAGATACGCAGTATTTT. This gives the protein CSGRTGVADTQYF.